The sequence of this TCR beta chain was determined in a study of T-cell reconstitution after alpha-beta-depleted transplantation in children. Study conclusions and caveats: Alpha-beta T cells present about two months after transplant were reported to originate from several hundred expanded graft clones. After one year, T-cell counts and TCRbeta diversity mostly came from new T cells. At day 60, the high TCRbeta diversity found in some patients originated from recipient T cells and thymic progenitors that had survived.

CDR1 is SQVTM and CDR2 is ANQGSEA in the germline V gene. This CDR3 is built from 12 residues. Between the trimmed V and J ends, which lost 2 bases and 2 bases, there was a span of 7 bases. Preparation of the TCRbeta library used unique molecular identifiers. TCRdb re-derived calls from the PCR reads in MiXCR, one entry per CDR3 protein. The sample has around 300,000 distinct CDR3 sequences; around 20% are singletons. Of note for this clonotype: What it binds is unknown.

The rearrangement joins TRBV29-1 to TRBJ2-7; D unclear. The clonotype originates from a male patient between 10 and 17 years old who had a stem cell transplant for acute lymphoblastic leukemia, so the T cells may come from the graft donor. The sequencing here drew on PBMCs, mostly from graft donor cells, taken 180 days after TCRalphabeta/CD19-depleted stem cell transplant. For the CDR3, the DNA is TGCAGCGTTGAAATGCGTGCCTACGAGCAGTACTTC. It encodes CSVEMRAYEQYF.